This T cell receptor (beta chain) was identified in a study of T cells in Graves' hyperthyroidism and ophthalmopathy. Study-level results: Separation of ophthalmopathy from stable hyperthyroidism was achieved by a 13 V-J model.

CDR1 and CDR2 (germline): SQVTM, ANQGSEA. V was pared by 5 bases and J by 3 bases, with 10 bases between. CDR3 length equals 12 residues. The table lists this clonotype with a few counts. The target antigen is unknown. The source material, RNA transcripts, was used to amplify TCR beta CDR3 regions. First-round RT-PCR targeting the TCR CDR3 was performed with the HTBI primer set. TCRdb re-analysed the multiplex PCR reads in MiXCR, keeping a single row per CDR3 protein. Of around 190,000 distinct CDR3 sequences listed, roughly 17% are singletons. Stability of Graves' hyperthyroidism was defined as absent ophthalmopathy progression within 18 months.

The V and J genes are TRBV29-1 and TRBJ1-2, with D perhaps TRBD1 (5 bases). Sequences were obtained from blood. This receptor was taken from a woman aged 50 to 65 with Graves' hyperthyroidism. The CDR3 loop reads CSVRGSDYGYTF. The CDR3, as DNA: TGCAGCGTTCGGGGGTCGGACTATGGCTACACCTTC.